The 19 T cell receptor beta chains reported below all come from one sample, sequenced in a study of blood T cell repertoires in COVID-19 (dated by TCRdb to 2020 to 2022). Libraries were built with the immunoSEQ multiplex PCR assay. Sourced from immuneACCESS, this table was stored by TCRdb with only in-frame sequences that have V and J called. A share of the clones is absent; for the studies checked, an unresolved V gene accounts for under half, and the remainder has no known explanation. Counted in this sample were approximately 260,000 clones; 70% to 85% of them appeared once. The leading ten clones occupy about 5.3% of the sample. The specimen sequenced was peripheral blood. The receptors were gathered from a woman over 75 with active or convalescent COVID-19.

The chain is built from TRBV28 and TRBJ2-7, with D possibly TRBD2 on 5 matching bases. Trimming pared 5 bases from V and 2 bases from J, leaving 16 bases between. Germline loops: CDR1 MDHEN, CDR2 SYDVKM. The length of the CDR3 is 15 residues. The CDR3 is CASSPHPTNTYEQYF. For the CDR3, the DNA is TGTGCCAGCAGTCCTCATCCGACTAATACCTACGAGCAGTACTTC.

A word on this clone: The junction departs from the called germline gene at one end, perhaps through a read error. V gene TRBV27 combines with J gene TRBJ1-1; 8 bases are shared with TRBD1. There are 14 residues in the CDR3. Per the germline V gene, CDR1 is MNHEY and CDR2 is SMNVEV (reference sequence). The CDR3 sequence is CASSLDRVNAEAFF. The CDR3, as DNA: TGTGCCAGCAGTTTGGACAGGGTGAACGCTGAAGCTTTCTTT.

The rearrangement uses TRBV5-4 and TRBJ2-3; tentative D call: TRBD2 (6 bases). CDR1 is SGHNT, CDR2 YYREEE, per germline (reference sequence). Trimming took off 3 bases at V and 4 bases at J, with 12 bases between the two ends. CDR3 length equals 14 residues. CDR3 DNA sequence: TGTGCCAGCAGCTGGGACTTCAGCTCAGATACGCAGTATTTT. It translates to CASSWDFSSDTQYF. The full variable domain, with the rest looked up from reference TRBV5-4 and TRBJ2-3, is ETGVTQSPTHLIKTRGQQVTLRCSSQSGHNTVSWYQQALGQGPQFIFQYYREEENGRGNFPPRFSGLQFPNYSSELNVNALELDDSALYLCASSWDFSSDTQYFGPGTRLTVL.

The CDR3 here is CASSLDGSSYEQYF. The CDR3 DNA reads as TGTGCCAGCAGCTTGGATGGGAGCTCCTACGAGCAGTACTTC. J is TRBJ2-7 and V is TRBV5-6; maybe TRBD2 (5 bases). Trimming pared 0 bases from V and 0 bases from J, leaving 7 bases between. The CDR3 spans 14 residues. Germline V lookup: CDR1 SGHDT, CDR2 YYEEEE.

This clone appeared a single time. The chain uses TRBV28 and TRBJ1-5, with 10 bases lining up with TRBD1. This CDR3 is 14 amino acids long. J gave up 7 bases and V 4 bases, and 4 bases lay outside the gene matches. Germline CDR1 MDHEN, CDR2 SYDVKM. This CDR3 is CASSSDRGMQPQHF. In nucleotides, the CDR3 is TGTGCCAGCAGTTCGGACAGGGGGATGCAGCCCCAGCATTTT.

This sequence joins TRBV19 and TRBJ2-3; 8 nucleotides match TRBD2. Trimming removed 1 base from V and 5 bases from J; junction bases left unmatched: 8. The CDR3 contains 16 residues. CDR1 LNHDA and CDR2 SQIVND come from the germline V gene (reference sequence). CDR3 in amino acids: CASSIGGAGVGDTQYF. The CDR3 DNA reads as TGTGCCAGTAGTATAGGGGGAGCGGGAGTTGGAGATACGCAGTATTTT.

The chain combines TRBV19 with TRBJ2-1, with D possibly TRBD2 on 6 matching bases. This CDR3 region has 17 residues. The V end lost 4 bases, the J end lost 0 bases, and 16 bases lay between the germline ends. Germline assignment: CDR1 LNHDA and CDR2 SQIVND (reference sequence). CDR3 in amino acids: CASSNRGLIFSYNEQFF. DNA for the CDR3: TGTGCCAGTAGTAACCGGGGACTCATCTTCTCCTACAATGAGCAGTTCTTC.

The V gene is TRBV6-1, the J gene TRBJ1-2; the match to TRBD1 covers 7 bases. Germline V gene lookup returns CDR1 MNHNS and CDR2 SASEGT. This CDR3 region has 15 residues. Trimming cost V 3 bases and J 6 bases; bases outside gene matches: 10. The CDR3 loop reads CASSDRRGTTHGYTF. The CDR3 coding sequence is TGTGCCAGCAGTGACCGCAGGGGGACCACCCATGGCTACACCTTC.

The chain is built from TRBV5-1 and TRBJ1-1, with 7 bases aligning to TRBD1. V shed 2 bases, J shed 4 bases, and the junction held 8 bases outside the gene matches. Germline V CDR1 and CDR2: SGHRS, YFSETQ. This CDR3 has 15 residues. CDR3 bases: TGCGCCAGCAGCTTACCCCCTTACAGGGGCACTGAAGCTTTCTTT. This encodes CASSLPPYRGTEAFF.

This chain connects TRBV7-9 to TRBJ2-2; perhaps TRBD2 as D (5 bases). This CDR3 spans 16 amino acids. Trimming left V 1 base short and J 4 bases short, with 13 bases between. The germline V gene has CDR1 SEHNR and CDR2 FQNEAQ (reference sequence). The CDR3: CASSLGASLPTGELFF. CDR3 in DNA: TGTGCCAGCAGCTTAGGGGCTAGCCTGCCCACCGGGGAGCTGTTTTTT.

The chain is built from TRBV19 and TRBJ1-2; no reliable D call. The germline V gene has CDR1 LNHDA and CDR2 SQIVND (reference sequence). Trimming cost V 4 bases and J 0 bases, with 12 bases left between them. This CDR3 is built from 15 residues. The CDR3: CASSRTTTTNYGYTF. In DNA form, the CDR3 reads TGTGCCAGTAGTAGAACTACAACGACTAACTATGGCTACACCTTC. The full variable domain, rest sourced from reference TRBV19 and TRBJ1-2, is DGGITQSPKYLFRKEGQNVTLSCEQNLNHDAMYWYRQDPGQGLRLIYYSQIVNDFQKGDIAEGYSVSREKKESFPLTVTSAQKNPTAFYLCASSRTTTTNYGYTFGSGTRLTVV.

This sequence joins TRBV28 and TRBJ2-7; 7 bases agree with TRBD2. Germline loops: CDR1 MDHEN, CDR2 SYDVKM. V dropped 7 bases and J dropped 0; count of bases not matched to a gene: 9. This CDR3 has 15 amino acids. This CDR3 reads CASTAGVTSSYEQYF. DNA of the CDR3: TGTGCCAGCACCGCGGGGGTAACGAGCTCCTACGAGCAGTACTTC. The whole variable domain, remainder taken from reference TRBV28 and TRBJ2-7, is DVKVTQSSRYLVKRTGEKVFLECVQDMDHENMFWYRQDPGLGLRLIYFSYDVKMKEKGDIPEGYSVSREKKERFSLILESASTNQTSMYLCASTAGVTSSYEQYFGPGTRLTVT.

The V call is TRBV6-6, the J call TRBJ1-1, with D maybe TRBD1 (6 bases). Germline V gene sequence: CDR1 MNHNY, CDR2 SVGAGI (reference sequence). The CDR3 length is 16 residues. The germline V and J ends were trimmed by 4 bases and 1 base, with 16 bases remaining between them. CDR3 nucleotides: TGTGCCAGCAGTTTACAGGGCCCTCAATCGAACACTGAAGCTTTCTTT. Its protein is CASSLQGPQSNTEAFF.

This clone showed up just a few times. The V call is TRBV6-1, the J call TRBJ1-1; D is undetermined. Germline CDR1 and CDR2: MNHNS and SASEGT. The CDR3 contains 12 residues. The V end was cut by 3 bases, the J end by 7 bases, with 9 bases between. The chain's CDR3 is CASSDILYEAFF. CDR3 nucleotide sequence: TGTGCCAGCAGTGATATCCTCTATGAAGCTTTCTTT.

This sequence joins TRBV7-9 and TRBJ1-1; 7 bases are shared with TRBD1. With V trimmed by 4 bases and J by 5 bases, 10 bases remained unmatched. This CDR3 comprises 15 residues. Germline V gene lookup returns CDR1 SEHNR and CDR2 FQNEAQ (reference sequence). CDR3 bases: TGTGCCAGCAGCTCACTCTCAGGGGGGCATACTGAAGCTTTCTTT. It specifies CASSSLSGGHTEAFF.

This clone was detected once. This chain uses TRBV7-8 with TRBJ1-4, with D uncertain. Trimming pared 1 base from V and 0 bases from J, leaving 6 bases between. The CDR3 is 15 amino acids. Germline CDR1 and CDR2: SGHVS and FQNEAQ. The CDR3 DNA sequence: TGTGCCAGCAGCTTAGGAAGCCCAACTAATGAAAAACTGTTTTTT. Encoded protein: CASSLGSPTNEKLFF.

The chain has TRBV30 and TRBJ1-1; D gene uncertain. This CDR3 contains 15 residues. Germline CDR1 reads GTSNPN; CDR2 reads SVGIG (reference sequence). With 2 bases removed from V and 0 bases from J, the gap between germline ends came to 13 bases. The DNA for the CDR3 is TGTGCCTGGAGTCCCTGGGGAGGGATGAACACTGAAGCTTTCTTT. Translation gives CAWSPWGGMNTEAFF.

The V and J genes are TRBV18 and TRBJ2-5; D is possibly TRBD1 (5 bases). Trimming took off 1 base at V and 7 bases at J, with 10 bases between the two ends. Germline CDR1 reads KGHSH; CDR2 reads LQKENI. The CDR3 spans 13 residues. CDR3 coding DNA: TGTGCCAGCTCACCACGGAGCCAGGGGACCCAGTACTTC. Translation: CASSPRSQGTQYF.

This sequence joins TRBV24-1 and TRBJ1-4; 7 bases are shared with TRBD1. Trimming removed 5 bases from V and 7 bases from J; junction bases left unmatched: 15. The germline V gene has CDR1 KGHDR and CDR2 SFDVKD. This CDR3 is built from 17 residues. The CDR3 loop reads CATSGGKGASIGEKLFF. CDR3 nucleotide sequence: TGTGCCACCAGTGGTGGAAAGGGGGCAAGTATAGGTGAAAAACTGTTTTTT.